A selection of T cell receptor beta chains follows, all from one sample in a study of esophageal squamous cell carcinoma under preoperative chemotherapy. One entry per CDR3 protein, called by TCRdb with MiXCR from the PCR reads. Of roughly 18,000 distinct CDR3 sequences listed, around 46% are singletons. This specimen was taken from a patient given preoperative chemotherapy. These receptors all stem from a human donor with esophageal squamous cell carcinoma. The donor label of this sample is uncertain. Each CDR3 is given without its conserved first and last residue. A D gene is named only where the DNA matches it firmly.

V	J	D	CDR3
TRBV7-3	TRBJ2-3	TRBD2	ASSGPGEGYPQY
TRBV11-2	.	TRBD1	ASSFQGASTFEQQY
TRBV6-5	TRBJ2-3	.	ASSYAGLSAKDTQY
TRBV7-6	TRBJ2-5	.	ASSLDGHQETQY
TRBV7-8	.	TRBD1	ASSFVQGTGVFYEQY
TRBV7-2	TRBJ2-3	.	ASSSVRSRTDTQY
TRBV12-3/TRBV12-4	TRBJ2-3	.	ASSVTGFAGAQY
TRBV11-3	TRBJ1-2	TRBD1	ASSLATPPGTGERGYGYT
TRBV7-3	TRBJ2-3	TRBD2	ASSPGLAKDMQY
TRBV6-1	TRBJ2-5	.	ASSPGGAGEQY
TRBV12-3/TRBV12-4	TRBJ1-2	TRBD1	ASSWAGTGEGYT
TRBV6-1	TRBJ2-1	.	ASSSPLGNEQF
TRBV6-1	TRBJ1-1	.	ASSLDWGAEAF
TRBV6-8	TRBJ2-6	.	ASTGAGGANVLT
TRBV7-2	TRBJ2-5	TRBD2	ASSLSRGRRGRQETQY
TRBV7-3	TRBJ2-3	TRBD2	ASSSLPGLAGPTDTQY